These 22 T cell receptor beta chains were sequenced from one sample in a study of control samples from healthy donors and cancer patients (dated by TCRdb to about 2020). The library relied on the immunoSEQ multiplex PCR assay. TCRdb obtained this table from immuneACCESS and retained in-frame rearrangements with V and J assigned. These tables miss some clones; where compared with another copy, unresolved V genes account for less than half of the shortfall, and the remainder is unexplained. Here the sample has approximately 150,000 clones; approximately 92% occur a single time. The ten largest clones add up to roughly 3.1% of the sample. Input material: blood. These TCRs come from a man aged 25-40 years in good health.

The rearrangement links TRBV24-1 to TRBJ1-2; unclear D gene. CDR1 is KGHDR and CDR2 is SFDVKD in the germline V gene. The CDR3 is 13 amino acids. The V end lost 5 bases, the J end lost 0 bases, and 6 bases lay between the germline ends. CDR3 DNA: TGTGCCACCAGTGTGAGGGCTAACTATGGCTACACCTTC. Translating it yields CATSVRANYGYTF.

The chain couples TRBV6-1 to TRBJ1-2; unclear D gene. The CDR3 runs to 14 residues. V shed 0 bases and J shed 4 bases, with 9 bases lying between them. CDR1 and CDR2 (germline): MNHNS, SASEGT. Written as DNA, the CDR3 is TGTGCCAGCAGTGAAGCGCTTCGGGGCTATGGCTACACCTTC. This encodes CASSEALRGYGYTF.

The rearrangement links TRBV25-1 to TRBJ2-2; D possibly corresponds to TRBD2 (5 bases). V dropped 6 bases and J dropped 6 bases, with 8 bases sitting between them. This CDR3 contains 12 residues. Germline loops: CDR1 MGHDK, CDR2 SYGVNS. The CDR3 loop reads CASSDGAGELFF. CDR3 bases: TGTGCCAGCAGCGACGGGGCCGGGGAGCTGTTTTTT.

This clone was seen only once. The rearrangement links TRBV7-9 to TRBJ2-7, with D possibly matching TRBD1 (6 bases). There are 16 residues in the CDR3. V lost 4 bases and J lost 0, with 16 bases in between. Germline loops: CDR1 SEHNR, CDR2 FQNEAQ (reference sequence). CDR3 sequence: CASSYGQPQSSYEQYF. CDR3 bases: TGTGCCAGCAGCTACGGACAGCCTCAGAGCTCCTACGAGCAGTACTTC.

The CDR3 coding sequence is TGCGCCAGCAGCTTGGATGGCTTAACCTATGGCTACACCTTC. Residues: CASSLDGLTYGYTF. The J gene is TRBJ1-2, the V gene TRBV5-1, with no clear D. V lost 0 bases and J 4 bases, leaving 10 bases between the germline ends. CDR1 and CDR2 (germline): SGHRS, YFSETQ. This CDR3 has 14 amino acids. Full variable domain (missing parts from reference TRBV5-1 and TRBJ1-2): KAGVTQTPRYLIKTRGQQVTLSCSPISGHRSVSWYQQTPGQGLQFLFEYFSETQRNKGNFPGRFSGRQFSNSRSEMNVSTLELGDSALYLCASSLDGLTYGYTFGSGTRLTVV.

The V call is TRBV6-5, the J call TRBJ1-2; unclear D gene. With 5 bases removed from V and 8 bases from J, the gap between germline ends came to 12 bases. The V gene's germline CDR1 is MNHEY and CDR2 SVGAGI. This CDR3 has 12 residues. CDR3 in amino acids: CASSNSLLGYTF. The CDR3 DNA sequence: TGTGCCAGCAGTAACAGTCTATTAGGCTACACCTTC.

As regards this clone: A junction end diverges from the germline sequence, so it may reflect a read error. V usage is TRBV5-1 and J usage is TRBJ1-3; TRBD1 agrees at 7 bases. This CDR3 is 15 amino acids long. Per the germline V gene, CDR1 is SGHRS and CDR2 is YFSETQ. CDR3 residues: CASSLGQPSGNTIYF. The CDR3 bases are TGCGCCAGCAGTTTGGGACAGCCCTCTGGAAACACCATATATTTT.

V gene TRBV6-1 combines with J gene TRBJ1-2; D possibly corresponds to TRBD1 (6 bases). This CDR3 contains 13 residues. In germline, CDR1 is MNHNS, CDR2 SASEGT. V lost 1 base and J lost 4, with 7 bases in between. The CDR3: CASSEVTGYGYTF. Written as DNA, the CDR3 is TGTGCCAGCAGTGAAGTGACAGGCTATGGCTACACCTTC.

This chain uses TRBV19 with TRBJ2-1; 8 nucleotides align to TRBD1. Germline V CDR1 and CDR2: LNHDA, SQIVND (reference sequence). The CDR3 loop spans 14 amino acids. Unmatched junction bases numbered 5, after V lost 5 bases and J lost 5 bases. This CDR3 reads CASSWQGANNEQFF. The CDR3 DNA reads as TGTGCCAGTAGTTGGCAGGGGGCGAACAATGAGCAGTTCTTC.

The V gene is TRBV27, the J gene TRBJ2-7, with D possibly being TRBD1 (6 bases). Between the trimmed V and J ends, which lost 7 bases and 2 bases, there was a span of 15 bases. Germline CDR1 reads MNHEY; CDR2 reads SMNVEV (reference sequence). The CDR3 is 14 residues long. CDR3 sequence reads: CASKLSQGAYEQYF. The DNA for the CDR3 is TGTGCCAGCAAGCTATCACAGGGTGCCTACGAGCAGTACTTC.

The rearrangement uses TRBV28 and TRBJ1-5; D unclear. V dropped 3 bases and J dropped 1 base, with 4 bases sitting between them. Germline CDR1 is MDHEN and CDR2 is SYDVKM. CDR3 length: 13 amino acids. The CDR3 region has the DNA TGTGCCAGCAGTTTCGGCAGCAATCAGCCCCAGCATTTT. Protein: CASSFGSNQPQHF.

The gene calls are TRBV7-9 and TRBJ1-4; tentative D call: TRBD1 (5 bases). Trimming removed 5 bases at V and 5 bases at J, with 9 bases between. This CDR3 contains 13 residues. CDR1 and CDR2 from the germline V gene are SEHNR and FQNEAQ (reference sequence). CDR3 sequence reads: CASSARVNEKLFF. The CDR3 region has the DNA TGTGCCAGCAGCGCCAGGGTGAATGAAAAACTGTTTTTT.

This clone was detected a few times. This rearrangement joins TRBV14 to TRBJ1-1, with TRBD1 matching 9 bases. V shed 1 base, J shed 5 bases, and the junction held 11 bases outside the gene matches. From germline, CDR1 is SGHDN and CDR2 FVKESK. There are 17 residues in the CDR3. The CDR3 coding sequence is TGTGCCAGCAGCCAAGGGAGTTTAATACAGGGGGCGACTGAAGCTTTCTTT. It codes for CASSQGSLIQGATEAFF.

A single count supports this clone. The chain couples TRBV6-5 to TRBJ2-7; 16 bases agree with TRBD2. Germline loops: CDR1 MNHEY, CDR2 SVGAGI. CDR3 length: 15 residues. The V segment lost 5 bases and the J segment 7 bases; nucleotides outside the gene matches: 5. This CDR3 reads CASSPGLAGGWEQYF. The CDR3 nucleotides are TGTGCCAGCAGTCCGGGACTAGCGGGGGGGTGGGAGCAGTACTTC.

This chain connects TRBV4-2 to TRBJ2-7; maybe TRBD1 (6 bases). The CDR3 loop spans 16 amino acids. V was trimmed by 1 base and J by 0 bases, leaving 13 bases between them. Germline V lookup: CDR1 LGHNA, CDR2 YNFKEQ. The CDR3 DNA is TGTGCCAGCAGCCAAGTCAACGACAGGTTCTCCTACGAGCAGTACTTC. Protein: CASSQVNDRFSYEQYF.

The sample holds a few counts of this clone. The V and J genes are TRBV7-6 and TRBJ1-5; no definite D call. CDR1 and CDR2 from the germline V gene are SGHVS and FNYEAQ. V lost 4 bases and J lost 1, with 5 bases in between. The CDR3 has 13 amino acids. The CDR3 DNA reads as TGTGCCAGCAGCTCTGGGAGCAATCAGCCCCAGCATTTT. It encodes CASSSGSNQPQHF. The whole variable domain, filled in from reference TRBV7-6 and TRBJ1-5, reads GAGVSQSPRYKVTKRGQDVALRCDPISGHVSLYWYRQALGQGPEFLTYFNYEAQQDKSGLPNDRFSAERPEGSISTLTIQRTEQRDSAMYRCASSSGSNQPQHFGDGTRLSIL.

V and J are TRBV27 and TRBJ2-1, with a weak D call TRBD2 (7 bases). The V gene's germline CDR1 is MNHEY and CDR2 SMNVEV (reference sequence). CDR3 size: 15 residues. V was clipped by 2 bases and J by 5 bases, with 13 bases between them. The CDR3 region is CASSLGGGVNNEQFF. The CDR3, as DNA: TGTGCCAGCAGTTTAGGCGGGGGCGTCAACAATGAGCAGTTCTTC.

The rearrangement uses TRBV7-3 and TRBJ2-7; maybe TRBD2 (7 bases). The germline V gene encodes CDR1 SGHTA and CDR2 FQGTGA. V gave up 0 bases and J gave up 2 bases, with 11 bases separating them. The CDR3 is made up of 15 amino acids. In nucleotides, the CDR3 is TGTGCCAGCAGCTTAACAGGGGGGGTCGCCTACGAGCAGTACTTC. Residues: CASSLTGGVAYEQYF.

The gene calls are TRBV9 and TRBJ2-2; D not resolved. The CDR3 covers 15 residues. Germline V lookup: CDR1 SGDLS, CDR2 YYNGEE. V was cut by 0 bases and J by 4 bases, with 10 bases left in between. DNA of the CDR3: TGTGCCAGCAGCGTAGTTGCGGAGTTCACCGGGGAGCTGTTTTTT. Translating it yields CASSVVAEFTGELFF.

The genes are TRBV27 and TRBJ1-4; D uncertain. This CDR3 comprises 15 residues. Germline CDR1 is MNHEY and CDR2 is SMNVEV (reference sequence). Trimming took 5 bases from V and 4 from J, leaving 14 bases between them. The DNA for the CDR3 is TGTGCCAGCAGTCCTGCGGAGGGTATTAATGAAAAACTGTTTTTT. Its translation: CASSPAEGINEKLFF.

The CDR3 DNA sequence: TGCAGTGCTAAACCACTAAATGAGCAGTTCTTC. It is translated as CSAKPLNEQFF. The rearrangement joins TRBV20-1 to TRBJ2-1; D gene unclear. V gave up 4 bases and J gave up 7 bases, with 8 bases separating them. Germline lookup yields CDR1 DFQATT and CDR2 SNEGSKA (reference sequence). The CDR3 spans 11 residues.

This chain links TRBV27 with TRBJ2-3; the D is unclear. The CDR3 runs to 15 residues. Per germline, CDR1 MNHEY and CDR2 SMNVEV (reference sequence). V lost 6 bases and J lost 0, with 13 bases in between. In nucleotides, the CDR3 is TGTGCCAGCAGCGACCTTGGTGGGAGCACAGATACGCAGTATTTT. This sequence encodes CASSDLGGSTDTQYF.